This passage covers 6 T cell receptor beta chains from one sample sequenced in a study of blood T cells in healthy people across ages. A J-beta primer mix and a sample-barcoded 5' primer were used in a second PCR of roughly 6 to 12 cycles. One entry per CDR3 protein, called by TCRdb with MiXCR from the 5' RACE reads. This sample has about 780,000 distinct CDR3 sequences, with around 62% found just once. Source material: blood. Receptors originate from a man aged 25-45 years in good health.

This clonotype was counted between two and nine times. A junction end diverges from the germline sequence, so it may reflect a read error. The V call is TRBV7-2, the J call TRBJ2-5, with a possible D match to TRBD2 (6 bases). Germline values: CDR1 SGHTA, CDR2 FQGNSA. The CDR3 contains 13 residues. DNA for the CDR3: TGTGCCAGCACTTGGAGGGGCCAAGGGACCCAGTACTTC. Translating it yields CASTWRGQGTQYF. Full variable domain (missing parts from reference TRBV7-2 and TRBJ2-5): GAGVSQSPSNKVTEKGKDVELRCDPISGHTALYWYRQSLGQGLEFLIYFQGNSAPDKSGLPSDRFSAERTGGSVSTLTIQRTQQEDSAVYLCASTWRGQGTQYFGPGTRLLVL.

To note about this clonotype: The germline gene is not matched at one end of the junction; a read error may be the cause. This rearrangement joins TRBV6-6 to TRBJ1-5; D might be TRBD1 (5 bases). Germline lookup yields CDR1 MNHNY and CDR2 SVGAGI (reference sequence). This CDR3 has 16 amino acids. The CDR3 DNA follows: TGTGCCAGCAGTACTCGGGGACGGACTAGCGATCAGCCCCAGCATTTT. It codes for CASSTRGRTSDQPQHF.

Concerning this clonotype: Given a much more abundant clone one base away, this may be a read error. J is TRBJ2-3 and V is TRBV10-3, with 7 bases lining up with TRBD2. Trimming cost V 4 bases and J 4 bases; bases outside gene matches: 11. CDR1 ENHRY and CDR2 SYGVKD come from the germline V gene. The length of the CDR3 is 16 residues. The CDR3 reads CAISVLAGSSADTQYF. The CDR3 DNA follows: TGTGCCATCAGTGTTTTAGCGGGTTCAAGCGCAGATACGCAGTATTTT.

The chain carries TRBV27 and TRBJ1-6, with D unclear. CDR3 length: 14 residues. Germline V lookup: CDR1 MNHEY, CDR2 SMNVEV (reference sequence). V lost 6 bases to trimming and J lost 3 bases, with 9 bases between them. CDR3 in DNA: TGTGCCAGCAGCGACGGGGTCTATAATTCACCCCTCCACTTT. It codes for CASSDGVYNSPLHF.

In its sample, this clonotype was seen a few times. The J gene is TRBJ1-2, the V gene TRBV20-1; no definite D call. With 3 bases removed from V and 0 bases from J, the gap between germline ends came to 11 bases. Looked up from germline, CDR1 is DFQATT and CDR2 is SNEGSKA (reference sequence). This CDR3 contains 14 residues. DNA of the CDR3: TGCAGTGCTAGCGCGGACCTAGCTAACTATGGCTACACCTTC. Its protein is CSASADLANYGYTF.

V gene TRBV20-1 combines with J gene TRBJ2-3, with D possibly being TRBD2 (6 bases). The CDR3 is 15 amino acids. V was clipped by 3 bases and J by 0 bases, with 13 bases between them. In germline, CDR1 is DFQATT, CDR2 SNEGSKA (reference sequence). The CDR3 DNA reads TGCAGTGCTAGCCTCAGGGACTCTAGCACAGATACGCAGTATTTT. Amino acid sequence: CSASLRDSSTDTQYF.